This T cell receptor beta chain was identified during a study of identifying expanded T cells in peripheral blood. Study-wide findings and caveats: Across healthy donors, higher total template counts meant significantly greater roughly two-week count variance. About 1.2 clones differed between technical replicates, versus approximately 17 and 20 over time.

Collection occurred without any documented infections or immune events in donors. In the case of this clone: The target antigen is unknown.

The CDR3 length is 15 residues. Germline CDR1 and CDR2: SGDLS and YYNGEE. The V end was cut by 0 bases, the J end by 4 bases, with 10 bases between. Produced via immunoSEQ multiplex PCR; TCRdb's table is partial and in-frame only. The sample lists approximately 100,000 clones; 70% to 90% were seen once. Sample: blood. The TCR was taken from a person aged 18 to 75 in good health. This sequence joins TRBV9 and TRBJ2-2, with D perhaps TRBD1 or TRBD2 (5 bases each). The CDR3 DNA follows: TGTGCCAGCAGCGTAGATCCGGGACGCACCGGGGAGCTGTTTTTT. It specifies CASSVDPGRTGELFF.